This T cell receptor beta chain was sequenced during a study of OX40 agonist ivuxolimab in advanced cancers. Study details: Prior checkpoint blockade (anti-PD-1, anti-PD-L1 or anti-CTLA-4) was permitted; around 40% had it.

Produced via immunoSEQ multiplex PCR; TCRdb's table is partial and in-frame only. The table lists 45,000 to 50,000 clones, roughly nine tenths of them singletons, with roughly half in the top ten. With autoimmune disease history or systemic immunosuppression, patients were excluded. Trimming removed 3 bases from V and 5 bases from J; junction bases left unmatched: 10. Germline V gene sequence: CDR1 MRHNA, CDR2 SNTAGT. The CDR3 loop spans 15 amino acids. This sequence originates from an adult with an advanced solid tumor such as melanoma, head and neck, liver or kidney cancer. The chain uses TRBV6-4 and TRBJ2-7; 7 bases agree with TRBD2. Sequenced here: CD4+ or CD8+ T cells sorted from blood, sampled in a trial of the OX40 agonist ivuxolimab. This CDR3 reads CASSEQAGSGDEQYF. DNA of the CDR3: TGTGCCAGCAGTGAACAAGCGGGATCGGGAGACGAGCAGTACTTC.